The present entry profiles one TCR beta chain with its context. Antigen specificity is unknown. Using its own MiXCR run on the RT-PCR reads, TCRdb lists one record per CDR3 protein. This table has 700,000 to 900,000 distinct CDR3 sequences, roughly 20% appearing once. This specimen belongs to a study of response to subunit inactivated influenza vaccine. Study results and caveats: Seasonal influenza vaccination, on each occasion, was suggested by the authors to recruit few new T cells.

CDR3 length equals 14 residues. Germline V CDR1 and CDR2: SGHAT, FQNNGV. Unmatched junction bases numbered 10, after V lost 0 bases and J lost 14 bases. This TCR was recovered from a middle-aged man who received an inactivated influenza vaccine. Here the sequenced sample was PBMCs from blood, taken 5 to 6 days after vaccination. The J gene is TRBJ1-2, the V gene TRBV11-2; 9 bases map to TRBD1. The DNA of the CDR3 is TGTGCCAGCAGCTTAGATCGGGGACAGGGAGTGTTTACCTTC. This codes for CASSLDRGQGVFTF.